This T cell receptor beta chain was captured by sequencing in a study of vaccination and CD4 T cells after COVID-19. Study at large: Once diagnosed, patients had post-COVID samples drawn a median roughly 110 days later (range 35 to 161). Blood was drawn a median roughly 66 days post second dose, range 14 to 241.

This CDR3 contains 12 residues. Germline-derived CDR1 and CDR2 are MNHNS and SASEGT. Treatment specified: approximately 9-day PBMC culture with coronavirus spike peptide pools or control peptides (ViraFEST assay). ViraFEST enlarged antigen-specific T cell populations with peptide pools and afterwards sequenced TCRs. Oncomine TCR Beta short-read sequencing was applied to DNA from cultured CD4+ T cells. TCRdb used MiXCR to reprocess the PCR reads, holding one entry per CDR3 protein. The sample yields around 16,000 distinct CDR3 sequences, over 70% seen once. For this clonotype: The antigen is undetermined. The junction departs from the called germline gene at one end, perhaps through a read error.

The sample taken for sequencing was CD4+ T cells from blood, cultured in vitro. The chain uses TRBV6-1 and TRBJ1-1, with a possible D match to TRBD1 (6 bases). The sequence was collected from a human donor who had recovered from COVID-19. In nucleotides, the CDR3 is TGTACCAGCGGTAGGGGGGATGCTGAAGCTTTCTTT. This codes for CTSGRGDAEAFF.